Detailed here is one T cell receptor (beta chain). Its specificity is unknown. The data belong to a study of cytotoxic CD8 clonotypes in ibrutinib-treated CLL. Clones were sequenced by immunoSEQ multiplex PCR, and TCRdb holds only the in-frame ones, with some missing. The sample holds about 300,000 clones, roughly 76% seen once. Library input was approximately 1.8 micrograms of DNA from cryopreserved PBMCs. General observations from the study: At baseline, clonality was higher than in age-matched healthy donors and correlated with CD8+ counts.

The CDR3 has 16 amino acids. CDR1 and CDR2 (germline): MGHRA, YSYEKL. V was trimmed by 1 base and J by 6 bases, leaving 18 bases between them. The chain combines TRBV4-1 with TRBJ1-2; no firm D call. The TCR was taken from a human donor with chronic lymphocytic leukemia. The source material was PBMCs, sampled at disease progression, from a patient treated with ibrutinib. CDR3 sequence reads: CASSQGRRGLSDGYTF. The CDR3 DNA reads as TGCGCCAGCAGCCAAGGCCGCCGTGGCCTGAGCGATGGCTACACCTTC.